Below, 13 T cell receptor beta chains from the same sample are listed, as sequenced in a study of blood T cell repertoires in COVID-19. TCRdb's table, derived via immunoSEQ multiplex PCR, lists solely in-frame clones and lacks some. The repertoire holds 57,000 or so clones, with approximately 80% as singletons. The sequencing sample was made of peripheral blood. These receptors were taken from a man aged 55 to 70 with acute or convalescent COVID-19.

The V gene is TRBV10-3, the J gene TRBJ2-1; no reliable D call. Looked up from germline, CDR1 is ENHRY and CDR2 is SYGVKD. The CDR3 has 15 residues. V was clipped by 0 bases and J by 3 bases, with 9 bases between them. This chain's CDR3 is CAISESKQNYNEQFF. For the CDR3, the DNA is TGTGCCATCAGTGAGTCGAAACAGAACTACAATGAGCAGTTCTTC.

The DNA of the CDR3 is TGTGCCAGCAGCCCAGGGATTGGTGGTGGAAACACCATATATTTT. This encodes CASSPGIGGGNTIYF. This chain uses TRBV7-2 with TRBJ1-3, with a possible D match to TRBD1 (5 bases). CDR1 SGHTA and CDR2 FQGNSA come from the germline V gene. Trimming shortened V by 5 bases and J by 3 bases, and 14 bases separated the two germline ends. This CDR3 is built from 15 residues.

The rearrangement uses TRBV2 and TRBJ1-1; the D gene is possibly TRBD1 (5 bases). Germline values: CDR1 SNHLY, CDR2 FYNNEI. Deletions cut 6 bases from V and 4 bases from J, with 12 bases between. CDR3 length equals 13 residues. The CDR3 region is CASSRQLGTEAFF. DNA of the CDR3: TGTGCCAGCAGCAGACAGCTGGGCACTGAAGCTTTCTTT.

V and J are TRBV5-6 and TRBJ1-5, with a weak D call TRBD1 (6 bases). In germline, CDR1 is SGHDT, CDR2 YYEEEE. This CDR3 comprises 15 residues. With 3 bases removed from V and 3 bases from J, the gap between germline ends came to 13 bases. This CDR3 reads CASSSQGEFNQPQHF. The CDR3 bases are TGTGCCAGCAGCTCACAGGGAGAATTCAATCAGCCCCAGCATTTT.

This clone was seen at least ten times. In the same sample, other DNA sequences code for this CDR3. The rearrangement joins TRBV4-1 to TRBJ1-1, with D unclear. The germline V gene has CDR1 MGHRA and CDR2 YSYEKL. CDR3 length: 15 residues. With 4 bases removed from V and 0 bases from J, the gap between germline ends came to 12 bases. CDR3 DNA sequence: TGCGCCAGCAGCCCGAGGGAGGGAATGAACACTGAAGCTTTCTTT. This codes for CASSPREGMNTEAFF.

This chain links TRBV11-3 with TRBJ2-3; a weak D match, TRBD1 (6 bases). In germline, CDR1 is SGHNT, CDR2 YENEEA. V was shortened by 4 bases and J by 0 bases, with 11 bases between the two germline ends. The CDR3 runs to 15 residues. The CDR3 sequence is CASSSDRSSTDTQYF. In DNA, the CDR3 is TGTGCCAGCAGCTCCGACAGGTCTAGCACAGATACGCAGTATTTT.

As DNA, the CDR3 is TGTGCCAGCTCAGTCGGGACTAGCGGGAGGGTTGGCGTTTACGAGCAGTACTTC. Its translation: CASSVGTSGRVGVYEQYF. V usage is TRBV18 and J usage is TRBJ2-7; 16 bases fit TRBD2. The CDR3 is made up of 18 amino acids. CDR1 and CDR2 (germline): KGHSH, LQKENI. With V trimmed by 5 bases and J by 4 bases, 11 bases remained unmatched.

This clone was observed a single time. J is TRBJ1-5 and V is TRBV7-2; tentative D call: TRBD1 (5 bases). Germline assignment: CDR1 SGHTA and CDR2 FQGNSA. V lost 1 base and J lost 6, with 13 bases in between. The CDR3 covers 15 residues. CDR3 coding DNA: TGTGCCAGCAGCTTAGTAGGCAGGGTCGGTCAGCCCCAGCATTTT. As protein: CASSLVGRVGQPQHF.

This chain connects TRBV6-6 to TRBJ1-4; TRBD1 is a possible D gene (6 bases). Trimming removed 8 bases from V and 6 bases from J, with 13 bases in between. The CDR3 consists of 13 residues. Germline V gene data show CDR1 as MNHNY and CDR2 as SVGAGI (reference sequence). CDR3 amino acids: CASRRDKDEKLFF. For the CDR3, the DNA is TGTGCCAGCCGCCGGGACAAGGATGAAAAACTGTTTTTT.

The chain is built from TRBV6-5 and TRBJ1-2; tentatively, D is TRBD1 (5 bases). The CDR3 length is 12 residues. Deletions cut 4 bases from V and 10 bases from J, with 13 bases between. Looked up from germline, CDR1 is MNHEY and CDR2 is SVGAGI. In DNA form, the CDR3 reads TGTGCCAGCAGTTCCCTAAGCAGGGTCTACACCTTC. This translates into CASSSLSRVYTF.

This rearrangement joins TRBV12-3 or TRBV12-4 to TRBJ1-1, with a tentative D call TRBD1 (5 bases). The V gene lost 7 bases and the J gene lost 6 bases, with 12 bases spanning the gap. The CDR3 consists of 12 residues. CDR3 in DNA: TGTGCCAGCACTAGGGGATCGGCTGAAGCTTTCTTT. This sequence encodes CASTRGSAEAFF.

CDR3 residues: CASSLAYSNYGYTF. The DNA for the CDR3 is TGCGCCAGCAGCTTGGCCTACAGTAACTATGGCTACACCTTC. V gene TRBV5-1 combines with J gene TRBJ1-2; D not certain. This CDR3 comprises 14 residues. Per germline, CDR1 SGHRS and CDR2 YFSETQ. V was trimmed by 0 bases and J by 1 base, leaving 7 bases between them.

V and J are TRBV10-2 and TRBJ2-3; 7 nucleotides match TRBD1. The V and J ends lost 3 bases and 3 bases, in that order; junction bases with no gene match: 6. The CDR3 sequence is 15 residues long. Germline CDR1 is WSHSY and CDR2 is SAAADI. The CDR3 sequence: CASSEWQGVTDTQYF. The DNA for the CDR3 is TGCGCCAGCAGTGAATGGCAGGGGGTTACAGATACGCAGTATTTT.